This T cell receptor (beta chain) was found in a study of cytomegalovirus exposure and HLA in healthy donors. Study-wide results and limits: Segments of the TCR beta V type were, in most cases, productive about 87% or about 30% of the time in an earlier analysis. In a later analysis, at a false discovery rate of 0.05, about 16,000 TCR beta sequences matched HLA alleles. As a later analysis showed, a missense DCLRE1C variant was linked to trimming of TCR beta V- and J-genes.

Primers for the PCR totalled 60 Vbeta and 13 Jbeta. The protocol was immunoSEQ multiplex PCR, while the TCRdb copy is restricted to in-frame clones and leaves out a portion. Among about 93,000 clones listed, about 82% were seen once. Of note for this clone: The antigen is undetermined.

V trimming: 4 bases; J trimming: 4 bases; junction bases outside the gene matches: 7. This CDR3 has 15 residues. Germline CDR1 ENHRY, CDR2 SYGVKD. The donors were healthy bone marrow donors. The chain combines TRBV10-3 with TRBJ2-1, with TRBD2 matching over 7 bases. This receptor was taken from a man aged 25-45 years in good health and CMV-seronegative. Sequenced material: PBMCs. DNA for the CDR3: TGTGCCATCAGTGGGGGGGGAGGTGGGTACAATGAGCAGTTCTTC. Translation: CAISGGGGGYNEQFF.